This paragraph reports one T cell receptor beta chain. Its target is unknown. The sample is drawn from a study of cytomegalovirus exposure and HLA in healthy donors. About the research overall: There were some 81 million unique TCRs (from HLA-typed donors) in an early data release.

Trimming cost V 2 bases and J 5 bases; bases outside gene matches: 6. The CDR3 totals 16 residues. Per germline, CDR1 SGHRS and CDR2 YFSETQ. Study outcomes and limitations: Listed as cytomegalovirus-associated were 150 or so TCR beta chains. The authors later found most CMV-associated TCR beta chains appeared HLA-restricted. Some public TCRs appeared in many individuals, while most sequences were rare.

This PCR relied on a set of 60 Vbeta primers and 13 Jbeta primers. Assay: immunoSEQ multiplex PCR; the TCRdb copy retains only in-frame clones and omits some. The sample has under 150,000 clones; approximately 77% are singletons. This TCR was recovered from a woman in her thirties or forties in good health and CMV-seronegative. Sequencing was done on a sample of PBMCs. The genes are TRBV5-1 and TRBJ1-4, with TRBD1 matching over 10 bases. The CDR3 bases are TGCGCCAGCAGCTTCAGGACGGGACAGGGGAATGAAAAACTGTTTTTT. This gives the protein CASSFRTGQGNEKLFF.